A selection of T cell receptor beta chains follows, all from one sample in a study of T cell repertoires in cytomegalovirus infection. TCRdb redid the calling of the reads with MiXCR, one entry per CDR3 protein. The sample consists of under 250,000 distinct CDR3 sequences, 6% to 8% of them appearing once. The sequenced material came from PBMCs. These receptors came from a human donor in good health (CMV status not recorded). Some clones in this sample may be carry-over from other donors' samples. The CDR3 runs from the conserved cysteine through the conserved F or W. The order of the fields is CDR3 protein, CDR3 DNA, clone size, V gene, J gene, D gene. A D gene is named only where the DNA matches it firmly. Clone size, where shown, is once, few, many, or a class for clones that have expanded.

CASSQEFNQPQHF	TGTGCCAGCAGCCAAGAGTTCAATCAGCCCCAGCATTTT	many	TRBV11-2	TRBJ1-5	-
CASSRTRPGHTTDTQYF	TGTGCCAGCAGCCGAACTCGGCCAGGACACACCACAGATACGCAGTATTTT	many	TRBV7-2	TRBJ2-3	-
CASSESFGMQETQYF	TGTGCCAGCAGTGAATCTTTCGGGATGCAAGAGACCCAGTACTTC	many	TRBV25-1	TRBJ2-5	-
CASSLGPPIRPDTQYF	TGTGCCAGCAGCTTGGGGCCTCCCATCCGCCCAGATACGCAGTATTTT	many	TRBV5-6	TRBJ2-3	-
CSGLARDTQYF	TGCAGTGGACTAGCAAGGGATACGCAGTATTTT	many	TRBV20-1	TRBJ2-3	TRBD2
CSVEGRRGLVTDTQYF	TGCAGCGTTGAAGGCCGGAGGGGCCTTGTGACAGATACGCAGTATTTT	many	TRBV29-1	TRBJ2-3	-
CASSLAAFQDIGLRGNTEAFF	TGCGCCAGCAGCTTGGCCGCTTTCCAGGACATCGGATTGAGGGGGAACACTGAAGCTTTCTTT	once	TRBV5-1	TRBJ1-1	-
CASSRDTGSSGNTIYF	TGTGCCAGCAGCCGGGACACGGGTTCCTCTGGAAACACCATATATTTT	many	TRBV4-2	TRBJ1-3	-
CASSFSTGGSGANVLTF	TGCGCCAGCAGCTTCTCGACAGGGGGATCGGGGGCCAACGTCCTGACTTTC	few	TRBV5-1	TRBJ2-6	TRBD1
CASSWTGASFYGYTF	TGTGCCAGCAGTTGGACAGGGGCAAGTTTCTATGGCTACACCTTC	-	TRBV28	TRBJ1-2	TRBD1
CSASNRGLTEAFF	TGCAGTGCTTCCAACAGGGGGCTGACTGAAGCTTTCTTT	many	TRBV20-1	TRBJ1-1	TRBD1
CASSPFWTATNYGYTF	TGTGCCAGCAGTCCTTTTTGGACGGCCACTAACTATGGCTACACCTTC	many	TRBV2	TRBJ1-2	-
CASSLGGGGIYEQYF	TGTGCCAGCAGTTTAGGGGGGGGTGGGATTTACGAGCAGTACTTC	few	TRBV28	TRBJ2-7	TRBD2
CSARGTHLNLTDTQYF	TGCAGTGCTAGAGGGACTCATCTTAACCTCACAGATACGCAGTATTTT	-	TRBV20-1	TRBJ2-3	-
CSARKWTARSNYGYTF	TGCAGTGCTAGGAAGTGGACAGCACGATCTAACTATGGCTACACCTTC	many	TRBV20-1	TRBJ1-2	-
CASSFHRDSRQPQHF	TGTGCCAGCAGCTTCCACAGGGATTCCCGGCAGCCCCAGCATTTT	many	TRBV7-6	TRBJ1-5	-
CASSLATGRVDEQYF	TGCGCCAGCAGCTTGGCCACAGGGAGGGTTGACGAGCAGTACTTC	many	TRBV5-1	TRBJ2-7	-
CASSDRGGNEQFF	TGTGCCAGCAGTGACAGGGGCGGCAATGAGCAGTTCTTC	many	TRBV7-6	TRBJ2-1	TRBD1
CASSARRVNTGELFF	TGCGCCAGCAGTGCGAGGCGGGTGAACACCGGGGAGCTGTTTTTT	-	TRBV5-1	TRBJ2-2	-
CASSVDGENTEAFF	TGTGCCAGTAGTGTCGACGGGGAGAACACTGAAGCTTTCTTT	-	TRBV19	TRBJ1-1	-
CASGLAGSYEQYF	TGTGCTAGTGGTTTAGCCGGCTCCTACGAGCAGTACTTC	many	TRBV12-5	TRBJ2-7	-
CASSLGFATNEKLFF	TGTGCCAGCAGCTTAGGGTTTGCAACTAATGAAAAACTGTTTTTT	many	TRBV7-2	TRBJ1-4	-
CASSPSPQGPETQYF	TGTGCCAGCAGCCCCTCCCCACAGGGCCCGGAGACCCAGTACTTC	many	TRBV7-2	TRBJ2-5	-
CSVVPAGAGNTIYF	TGCAGCGTTGTTCCCGCGGGAGCCGGAAACACCATATATTTT	few	TRBV29-1	TRBJ1-3	-
CASSLRTVTEAFF	TGTGCCAGCAGCCTAAGGACGGTCACTGAAGCTTTCTTT	many	TRBV28	TRBJ1-1	-
CASSEGWGGNTEAFF	TGTGCCAGCAGTGAAGGGTGGGGAGGGAACACTGAAGCTTTCTTT	many	TRBV2	TRBJ1-1	-
CASSLDGAEAFF	TGCGCCAGCAGCTTGGATGGGGCGGAAGCTTTCTTT	few	TRBV5-1	TRBJ1-1	-
CSVEKGGGSEQYF	TGCAGCGTTGAAAAAGGGGGTGGGAGCGAGCAGTACTTC	-	TRBV29-1	TRBJ2-7	-
CSVEGVDRGAKNIQYF	TGCAGCGTTGAAGGAGTAGACAGGGGAGCCAAAAACATTCAGTACTTC	many	TRBV29-1	TRBJ2-4	TRBD1
CASSLLLRTGLLYNRSYGYTF	TGTGCCAGCAGCTTACTATTACGCACAGGGCTTCTTTACAACCGCTCCTATGGCTACACCTTC	many	TRBV7-9	TRBJ1-2	-
CASSLGGVGNTEAFF	TGTGCCAGCAGCTTAGGCGGGGTAGGGAACACTGAAGCTTTCTTT	many	TRBV7-2	TRBJ1-1	-
CSARDRVTGGNTIYF	TGCAGTGCTAGAGATCGCGTGACGGGTGGAAACACCATATATTTT	many	TRBV20-1	TRBJ1-3	-
CASSMGGSNTEAFF	TGTGCCAGTAGTATGGGGGGTTCGAACACTGAAGCTTTCTTT	-	TRBV19	TRBJ1-1	-
CASSFGTGAGYGYTF	TGTGCCAGCAGTTTCGGGACAGGGGCGGGCTATGGCTACACCTTC	few	TRBV28	TRBJ1-2	TRBD1
CASSSIGTVETQYF	TGTGCCAGCAGTAGTATTGGGACAGTTGAGACCCAGTACTTC	many	TRBV12-3/TRBV12-4	TRBJ2-5	TRBD1
CASSGRDRGNYEQYF	TGTGCCAGCAGTGGCCGGGACAGGGGAAACTACGAGCAGTACTTC	many	TRBV25-1	TRBJ2-7	TRBD1
CSAGPGQGSAYEQYF	TGCAGTGCTGGCCCGGGACAGGGTTCGGCCTACGAGCAGTACTTC	many	TRBV20-1	TRBJ2-7	TRBD1
CASSLVHPGHGYTF	TGTGCCAGCAGCTTAGTACACCCCGGTCATGGCTACACCTTC	many	TRBV7-2	TRBJ1-2	-
CASSLLRSSYNEQFF	TGTGCCAGCAGCCTTCTACGGAGCTCCTACAATGAGCAGTTCTTC	many	TRBV7-2	TRBJ2-1	-
CASSLIMTGGEKLFF	TGTGCCAGCAGCTTAATTATGACGGGCGGAGAAAAACTGTTTTTT	many	TRBV7-8	TRBJ1-4	-
CASSQDSFSGNTIYF	TGCGCCAGCAGCCAGGACAGTTTCTCTGGAAACACCATATATTTT	many	TRBV4-3	TRBJ1-3	-
CSGARRRGNTEAFF	TGCAGCGGTGCCCGGCGGCGGGGGAACACTGAAGCTTTCTTT	-	TRBV29-1	TRBJ1-1	-
CASKFGGARRNQPQHF	TGTGCCAGCAAGTTCGGGGGCGCTAGGCGCAATCAGCCCCAGCATTTT	many	TRBV6-2/TRBV6-3	TRBJ1-5	-
CASSELGGGRADGYTF	TGTGCCAGCAGTGAATTAGGGGGGGGGCGCGCAGATGGCTACACCTTC	many	TRBV25-1	TRBJ1-2	-
CASSSRGQGYGYTF	TGTGCCAGCAGCTCCCGGGGACAGGGATATGGCTACACCTTC	many	TRBV7-2	TRBJ1-2	TRBD1
CATSGMSGELFF	TGTGCCACCAGTGGAATGTCCGGGGAGCTGTTTTTT	many	TRBV24-1	TRBJ2-2	-
CASSRYGTGPQPQHF	TGTGCCAGCAGCCGCTACGGGACAGGGCCTCAGCCCCAGCATTTT	few	TRBV11-2	TRBJ1-5	TRBD1
CSVSSGGAYTGELFF	TGCAGCGTTTCTAGCGGGGGGGCGTACACCGGGGAGCTGTTTTTT	many	TRBV29-1	TRBJ2-2	TRBD2
CASSQAEGGLNIQYF	TGCGCCAGCAGCCAAGCTGAGGGGGGCTTAAACATTCAGTACTTC	many	TRBV4-1	TRBJ2-4	-
CASSDQTGGSSGNTIYF	TGTGCCAGCAGCGACCAAACAGGTGGTAGCTCTGGAAACACCATATATTTT	many	TRBV28	TRBJ1-3	-